This T cell receptor (beta chain) was sequenced during a study of regulatory T cells in long-lasting Graves disease. This CDR3 contains 14 residues. Germline CDR1 MNHEY, CDR2 SVGEGT. Construction of the TCR beta libraries employed iRepertoire HTBI primers in conjunction with Arm-PCR of CDR3 regions. Using its own MiXCR run on the multiplex PCR reads, TCRdb lists one record per CDR3 protein. Among around 400,000 distinct CDR3 sequences listed, 21% were seen once. Time point of the sample: persistent/refractory GD, antithyroid drugs over 5 years with positive TRAb. Researchers made the TCR library from RNA that was extracted from PBMCs. About this clonotype itself: One base away lies a much larger clone, so this may be a sequencing read error.

The chain combines TRBV6-2 or TRBV6-3 with TRBJ1-1, with TRBD1 matching 9 bases. The sequences come from peripheral blood mononuclear cells (PBMCs), collected when the disease was refractory, from a patient treated with antithyroid drugs. This TCR came from a female donor with Graves disease. This chain's CDR3 is CTSSQTGGNTEAFF. CDR3 coding DNA: TGTACCAGCAGTCAGACAGGGGGGAACACTGAAGCTTTCTTT.